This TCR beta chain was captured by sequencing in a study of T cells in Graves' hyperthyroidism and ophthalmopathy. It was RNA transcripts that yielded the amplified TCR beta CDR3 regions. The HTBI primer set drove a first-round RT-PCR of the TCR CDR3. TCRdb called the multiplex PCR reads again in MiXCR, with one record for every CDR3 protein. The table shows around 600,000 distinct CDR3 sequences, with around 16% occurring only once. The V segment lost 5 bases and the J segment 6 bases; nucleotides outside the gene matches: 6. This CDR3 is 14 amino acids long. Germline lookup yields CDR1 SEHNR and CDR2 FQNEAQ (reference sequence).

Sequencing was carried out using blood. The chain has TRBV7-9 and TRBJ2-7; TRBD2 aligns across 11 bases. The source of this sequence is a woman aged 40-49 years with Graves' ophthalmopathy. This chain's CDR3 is CASSTTSGGSEQYF. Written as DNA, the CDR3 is TGTGCCAGCAGCACCACTAGCGGGGGTTCCGAGCAGTACTTC.